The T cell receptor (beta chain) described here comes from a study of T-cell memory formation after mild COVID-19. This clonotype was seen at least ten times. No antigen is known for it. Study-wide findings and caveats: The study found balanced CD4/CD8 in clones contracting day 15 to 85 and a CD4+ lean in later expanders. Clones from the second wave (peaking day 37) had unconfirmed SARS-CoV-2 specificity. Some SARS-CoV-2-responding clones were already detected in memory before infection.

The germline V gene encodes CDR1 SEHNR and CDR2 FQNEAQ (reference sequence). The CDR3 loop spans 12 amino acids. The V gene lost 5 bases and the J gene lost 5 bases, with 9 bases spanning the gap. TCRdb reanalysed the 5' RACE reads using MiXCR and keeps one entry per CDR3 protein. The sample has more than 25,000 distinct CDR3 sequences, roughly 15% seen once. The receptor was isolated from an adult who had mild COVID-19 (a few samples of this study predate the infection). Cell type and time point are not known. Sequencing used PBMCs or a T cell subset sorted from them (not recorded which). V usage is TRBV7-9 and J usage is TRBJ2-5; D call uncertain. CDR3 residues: CASSPVGETQYF. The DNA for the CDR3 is TGTGCCAGCAGCCCCGTGGGTGAGACCCAGTACTTC. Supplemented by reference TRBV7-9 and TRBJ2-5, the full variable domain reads DTGVSQNPRHKITKRGQNVTFRCDPISEHNRLYWYRQTLGQGPEFLTYFQNEAQLEKSRLLSDRFSAERPKGSFSTLEIQRTEQGDSAMYLCASSPVGETQYFGPGTRLLVL.